This section outlines one TCR beta chain sequence together with its context. Its antigen is not known. The V segment lost 2 bases and the J segment 5 bases; nucleotides outside the gene matches: 8. CDR1 WNHNN and CDR2 SYGVQD come from the germline V gene (reference sequence). This CDR3 spans 15 amino acids. The data belong to a study of T-cell reconstitution after alpha-beta-depleted transplantation in children. Study results and caveats: Newly produced T cells mostly accounted for T-cell counts and diversity one year post-transplant. Reports say that about two months after transplant, the alpha-beta T cells came out of several hundred graft clones that had expanded. Surviving recipient cells, namely T cells and thymic progenitors, were the source of high day-60 TCRbeta diversity in some patients.

Preparing the TCRbeta library involved the use of unique molecular identifiers. In TCRdb, the PCR reads were re-called with MiXCR into one record per CDR3 protein. There are 530,000 or so distinct CDR3 sequences in the sample; 20% to 30% occur only once, and 30% to 40% lies in the top ten. This TCR was sampled from a boy in the first two years of life with Wiskott-Aldrich syndrome, due to receive a stem cell transplant. This material consisted of PBMCs, taken before TCRalphabeta/CD19-depleted stem cell transplant. The chain links TRBV10-1 to TRBJ2-7; 8 nucleotides align to TRBD2. The DNA of the CDR3 is TGCGCCAGCAGTGAGGCGGCGGGAGGCTCTGACGAGCAGTACTTC. It translates to CASSEAAGGSDEQYF.